Below are 17 T cell receptor beta chains sequenced from a single sample in a study of PD-1 blockade in classical Hodgkin lymphoma. Libraries were prepared by immunoSEQ multiplex PCR; TCRdb keeps only in-frame clonotypes and omits some of them. Among around 15,000 clones, 92% were seen once, and the ten largest hold 0.51%. Stated time point: newly diagnosed, previously untreated cHL patient sample. Purified CD4+ T cells were obtained from thawed PBMCs through magnetic negative selection. Sequenced sample: CD4+ T cells from blood. Receptors originate from a human donor with classical Hodgkin lymphoma.

V usage is TRBV25-1 and J usage is TRBJ2-3; possible D gene TRBD2, 6 bases. Germline CDR1 and CDR2: MGHDK and SYGVNS. V was shortened by 3 bases and J by 0 bases, with 16 bases between the two germline ends. This CDR3 is 17 amino acids long. In DNA, the CDR3 is TGTGCCAGCAGTGAGGGGGGACGACTATCTAGCACAGATACGCAGTATTTT. Its protein is CASSEGGRLSSTDTQYF.

V gene TRBV29-1 combines with J gene TRBJ1-5, with D tentatively TRBD1 (6 bases). V was pared by 5 bases and J by 0 bases, with 8 bases between. This CDR3 has 13 residues. Germline V gene sequence: CDR1 SQVTM, CDR2 ANQGSEA. In DNA form, the CDR3 reads TGCAGCGTTCTGGACAGTAGCAATCAGCCCCAGCATTTT. This sequence encodes CSVLDSSNQPQHF.

The CDR3 sequence: CASSFPHWSGQYSNQPQHF. DNA of the CDR3: TGTGCCAGCAGTTTCCCGCATTGGTCGGGACAGTATAGCAATCAGCCCCAGCATTTT. The rearrangement joins TRBV28 to TRBJ1-5, with 7 bases lining up with TRBD1. CDR1 is MDHEN, CDR2 SYDVKM, per germline. The V and J ends lost 3 bases and 0 bases, in that order; junction bases with no gene match: 14. The CDR3 is 19 residues long.

J is TRBJ2-1 and V is TRBV10-2; 7 bases line up with TRBD1. The CDR3 is 17 residues long. CDR1 and CDR2 (germline): WSHSY, SAAADI. V shed 6 bases and J 0 bases; nucleotides not matched to a gene: 11. The CDR3 sequence is CASRGQLQKSSYNEQFF. The CDR3 bases are TGCGCCAGCAGGGGACAGCTTCAAAAAAGCTCCTACAATGAGCAGTTCTTC.

This clone was recorded a few times. This chain joins TRBV12-5 and TRBJ1-5; weak D call: TRBD1 (5 bases). Germline V gene lookup returns CDR1 LGHNT and CDR2 FRNRAP. The V gene lost 6 bases and the J gene lost 3 bases, with 12 bases spanning the gap. The CDR3 consists of 14 residues. This CDR3 reads CASGGVSNNQPQHF. CDR3 nucleotides: TGTGCTAGTGGGGGGGTGTCCAACAATCAGCCCCAGCATTTT. The full variable domain, completed using reference TRBV12-5 and TRBJ1-5, is DARVTQTPRHKVTEMGQEVTMRCQPILGHNTVFWYRQTMMQGLELLAYFRNRAPLDDSGMPKDRFSAEMPDATLATLKIQPSEPRDSAVYFCASGGVSNNQPQHFGDGTRLSIL.

The gene calls are TRBV10-3 and TRBJ2-1; 10 bases are a match to TRBD2. The CDR3 loop spans 15 amino acids. Per the germline V gene, CDR1 is ENHRY and CDR2 is SYGVKD. The V segment lost 11 bases and the J segment 9 bases; nucleotides outside the gene matches: 16. The CDR3 bases are TGTGCCGTCGGGTTGGGAAGCGGGGGGGGTAGTGAGCAGTTCTTC. This sequence encodes CAVGLGSGGGSEQFF.

V is TRBV30 and J is TRBJ1-2; D ambiguous. The V gene lost 2 bases and the J gene lost 4 bases, with 11 bases spanning the gap. Per germline, CDR1 GTSNPN and CDR2 SVGIG (reference sequence). This CDR3 is 13 amino acids long. The CDR3: CAWSSNSFYGYTF. DNA of the CDR3: TGTGCCTGGAGTTCTAACAGCTTCTATGGCTACACCTTC.

This chain connects TRBV15 to TRBJ2-6; D remains ambiguous. Germline values: CDR1 LNHNV, CDR2 YYDKDF (reference sequence). V was shortened by 0 bases and J by 3 bases, with 6 bases between the two germline ends. The length of the CDR3 is 15 residues. CDR3 region: CATSRDLNGANVLTF. The CDR3 region has the DNA TGTGCCACCAGCAGAGACCTAAATGGGGCCAACGTCCTGACTTTC.

The genes are TRBV28 and TRBJ2-7; tentatively, D is TRBD1 (6 bases). Trimming removed 2 bases from V and 0 bases from J, with 11 bases in between. The CDR3 runs to 15 residues. Germline lookup yields CDR1 MDHEN and CDR2 SYDVKM. The CDR3 nucleotides are TGTGCCAGCAGTTTAGGTGGACAGAACTCCTACGAGCAGTACTTC. Protein product: CASSLGGQNSYEQYF.

The chain employs TRBV27 and TRBJ2-7; a weak D match, TRBD2 (5 bases). Germline V gene data show CDR1 as MNHEY and CDR2 as SMNVEV (reference sequence). V was clipped by 3 bases and J by 2 bases, with 8 bases between them. The CDR3 consists of 13 residues. This chain's CDR3 is CASSFNGAYEQYF. The CDR3 DNA follows: TGTGCCAGCAGTTTTAACGGGGCCTACGAGCAGTACTTC.

The CDR3 nucleotides are TGTGCCATCAGTGAAGAGACAACCTATGGCTACACCTTC. Its protein product is CAISEETTYGYTF. The V and J genes are TRBV10-3 and TRBJ1-2; D unclear. Germline V gives CDR1 ENHRY, CDR2 SYGVKD. The V end lost 3 bases, the J end lost 4 bases, and 9 bases lay between the germline ends. The CDR3 is 13 amino acids.

J is TRBJ2-3 and V is TRBV7-9; 8 positions agree with TRBD2. CDR1 and CDR2 (germline): SEHNR, FQNEAQ (reference sequence). The CDR3 sequence is 15 residues long. The V and J ends lost 2 bases and 4 bases, in that order; junction bases with no gene match: 5. This CDR3 reads CASSLWVAGSDTQYF. DNA for the CDR3: TGTGCCAGCAGCTTATGGGTAGCGGGATCAGATACGCAGTATTTT.

The rearrangement links TRBV7-9 to TRBJ2-5, with 7 nucleotides matching TRBD1. CDR3 length: 15 residues. Per the germline V gene, CDR1 is SEHNR and CDR2 is FQNEAQ (reference sequence). After removal of 3 bases from V and 2 bases from J, the junction contained 6 bases not matched to a gene. CDR3 sequence reads: CASSFYRGQQETQYF. CDR3 bases: TGTGCCAGCAGCTTTTACAGGGGCCAACAAGAGACCCAGTACTTC.

The V call is TRBV5-1, the J call TRBJ2-5; a possible D gene is TRBD1 (5 bases). This CDR3 is 13 amino acids long. V was clipped by 0 bases and J by 7 bases, with 10 bases between them. Germline CDR1 reads SGHRS; CDR2 reads YFSETQ. This CDR3 is CASSLVQEGTQYF. The CDR3 DNA follows: TGCGCCAGCAGCTTGGTACAGGAAGGGACCCAGTACTTC. The entire variable domain, with the rest obtained from reference TRBV5-1 and TRBJ2-5, is as follows: KAGVTQTPRYLIKTRGQQVTLSCSPISGHRSVSWYQQTPGQGLQFLFEYFSETQRNKGNFPGRFSGRQFSNSRSEMNVSTLELGDSALYLCASSLVQEGTQYFGPGTRLLVL.

The chain couples TRBV9 to TRBJ2-5; either TRBD1 or TRBD2 may supply D (5 bases each). Germline V gene lookup returns CDR1 SGDLS and CDR2 YYNGEE. The CDR3 runs to 11 residues. With 3 bases removed from V and 5 bases from J, the gap between germline ends came to 5 bases. CDR3 bases: TGTGCCAGCAGCGGGGGGGAGACCCAGTACTTC. Protein sequence: CASSGGETQYF.

This clone was detected only a few times. J is TRBJ2-1 and V is TRBV6-5; 8 nucleotides line up with TRBD2. CDR3 length: 14 residues. Germline V gene sequence: CDR1 MNHEY, CDR2 SVGAGI. Trimming cost V 7 bases and J 8 bases; bases outside gene matches: 10. As DNA, the CDR3 is TGTGCCAGCACCCGGGGGGGGATAAACGATGAGCAGTTCTTC. Translation gives CASTRGGINDEQFF.

This clone was detected only once. The gene calls are TRBV29-1 and TRBJ2-2, with a possible D match to TRBD1 (5 bases). CDR1 and CDR2 from the germline V gene are SQVTM and ANQGSEA. The CDR3 runs to 14 residues. Trimming removed 2 bases at V and 8 bases at J, with 15 bases between. In DNA form, the CDR3 reads TGCAGCGTTGAACTGGGGCAGGGTGGAGGGGAGCTGTTTTTT. This encodes CSVELGQGGGELFF.